Each of the 32 T cell receptor beta chains below was sequenced from the same sample in a study of spatial heterogeneity in lung cancer. These receptors have no identified antigens. Time point of the sample: sample taken at primary tumor resection. Study-wide points: How many expanded intratumoral alpha and beta TCRs were present tracked the tumor mutation count, which was a count of nonsynonymous mutations.

TCRdb analysed the 5' RACE reads with MiXCR anew, one entry per CDR3 protein. The table lists about 6,900 distinct CDR3 sequences, roughly 12% of them singletons. Source: lung tumor tissue, taken at surgery. The source of these receptors is a male donor with early-stage non-small cell lung cancer.

This clonotype was recorded many times. In a library made to pick up alpha chains, this beta chain is a stray read with a size that means little. V is TRBV5-4 and J is TRBJ2-5; 7 bases fit TRBD2. Germline CDR1 is SGHNT and CDR2 is YYREEE (reference sequence). CDR3 length: 13 amino acids. Losses at the gene ends were 4 bases for V and 9 bases for J; bases not matched to a gene: 9. CDR3 residues: CASSRDPAGAQYF. DNA of the CDR3: TGTGCCAGCAGCCGGGACCCGGCGGGGGCCCAGTACTTC.

This clonotype was detected many times. This beta chain came through as a stray read in a library set up for alpha chains, and its size says little. V gene TRBV14 combines with J gene TRBJ2-3; D gene uncertain. The CDR3 sequence is 16 residues long. The germline gives CDR1 SGHDN, CDR2 FVKESK. The germline V and J ends were trimmed by 2 bases and 5 bases, with 17 bases remaining between them. The CDR3 DNA reads as TGTGCCAGCAGCCAAACGGTCCACACCCGGATAGATACGCAGTATTTT. Residues: CASSQTVHTRIDTQYF.

This clonotype showed up many times. This beta chain is an unintended read in a library built for alpha chains; its size means little. The gene calls are TRBV20-1 and TRBJ1-2; 9 bases are shared with TRBD1. There are 14 residues in the CDR3. With V trimmed by 5 bases and J by 8 bases, 12 bases remained unmatched. Per germline, CDR1 DFQATT and CDR2 SNEGSKA (reference sequence). CDR3 residues: CSAFPLDRGDGYTF. CDR3 bases: TGCAGTGCTTTCCCTCTCGACAGGGGGGACGGCTACACCTTC.

This clonotype has ten or more counts. This beta chain is an off-target read within a library intended for alpha chains, so its frequency means little. This sequence joins TRBV6-5 and TRBJ2-3, with TRBD2 identical over 7 bases. The CDR3 runs 15 residues. V was pared by 2 bases and J by 7 bases, with 9 bases of the junction left unmatched. CDR1 is MNHEY, CDR2 SVGAGI, per germline. Written as DNA, the CDR3 is TGTGCCAGCAGTTACGCCGTGGGGGGGAAGTATACGCAGTATTTT. Residues: CASSYAVGGKYTQYF.

In its sample, this clonotype ranks as medium-sized. This beta chain is off target for a library built for alpha chains, so its abundance means little. The chain recombines TRBV20-1 with TRBJ2-3; possible D gene TRBD2, 6 bases. Trimming cost V 1 base and J 5 bases, with 13 bases left between them. The CDR3 totals 14 residues. The germline CDR1 and CDR2 sequences are DFQATT and SNEGSKA (reference sequence). Written as DNA, the CDR3 is TGCAGTGCTAGAGTGCGGGGAGTTCAAGATACGCAGTATTTT. This codes for CSARVRGVQDTQYF.

At least ten counts were recorded for this clonotype. This beta chain came through as a stray read in a library set up for alpha chains, and its size says little. The V and J genes are TRBV20-1 and TRBJ1-2; 7 bases are a match to TRBD1. CDR1 and CDR2 from the germline V gene are DFQATT and SNEGSKA (reference sequence). J was trimmed by 2 bases and V by 7 bases; bases with no gene match: 10. The CDR3 is made up of 14 amino acids. Written as DNA, the CDR3 is TGCAGTGGTTTTTCGGGACAGTTAAACTATGGCTACACCTTC. Its translation is CSGFSGQLNYGYTF.

This clonotype came up many times. A library prepared for alpha chains yielded this beta chain as an off-target read; its size is of little meaning. The rearrangement uses TRBV7-8 and TRBJ1-1; 8 bases match TRBD1. Germline trimming cut 5 bases from V and 5 bases from J; bases unmatched to any gene: 7. The CDR3 totals 14 residues. Germline V CDR1 and CDR2: SGHVS, FQNEAQ. DNA of the CDR3: TGTGCCAGCAGCCCGAGACAGGGGCGGACTGAAGCTTTCTTT. Its translation: CASSPRQGRTEAFF.

Comment on this clonotype: This beta chain turned up in a library designed for alpha chains; as an off-target read, its abundance says little. The V and J genes are TRBV6-5 and TRBJ1-1, with 8 nucleotides matching TRBD1. The CDR3 runs to 14 residues. V gave up 6 bases and J gave up 7 bases; unmatched junction bases: 10. The germline gives CDR1 MNHEY, CDR2 SVGAGI. The DNA for the CDR3 is TGTGCCAGCAGCCCCGGGACAGGACTCTTTGAAGCTTTCTTT. Protein sequence: CASSPGTGLFEAFF.

This clonotype has ten or more counts. With the library built for alpha chains, this beta chain is off target and its frequency is not meaningful. V gene TRBV20-1 combines with J gene TRBJ2-3, with 8 nucleotides matching TRBD2. CDR3 length equals 18 residues. Germline lookup yields CDR1 DFQATT and CDR2 SNEGSKA (reference sequence). V was clipped by 4 bases and J by 0 bases; unmatched bases: 15. CDR3 coding DNA: TGCAGTGCTACAATCCCACCGGGACTAGGCCCTAGCACAGATACGCAGTATTTT. Protein sequence: CSATIPPGLGPSTDTQYF.

This clonotype was recorded many times. This beta chain came through as a stray read in a library set up for alpha chains, and its size says little. The chain couples TRBV28 to TRBJ1-4; 7 positions agree with TRBD1. The germline V gene encodes CDR1 MDHEN and CDR2 SYDVKM. J gave up 0 bases and V 2 bases, and 6 bases lay outside the gene matches. CDR3 length equals 17 residues. The CDR3 loop reads CASSLLGTAATNEKLFF. CDR3 coding DNA: TGTGCCAGCAGTTTACTAGGGACAGCCGCAACTAATGAAAAACTGTTTTTT.

This clonotype has a count of ten or more. This beta chain is off target for a library built for alpha chains, so its abundance means little. The rearrangement joins TRBV6-2 or TRBV6-3 to TRBJ2-7; a weak D match, TRBD1 (6 bases). The CDR3 sequence is 14 residues long. Germline-derived CDR1 and CDR2 are MNHEY and SVGEGT. V lost 5 bases and J 6 bases, leaving 17 bases between the germline ends. As DNA, the CDR3 is TGTGCCAGCAGTCGGCAGGGGAGCGGAGGCGAGCAGTACTTC. Its protein product is CASSRQGSGGEQYF.

In its sample, this clonotype was seen many times. Because the library targeted alpha chains, this beta chain is an off-target read whose size means little. The chain carries TRBV29-1 and TRBJ2-3; D is possibly TRBD1 or TRBD2 (5 bases each). The CDR3 is made up of 15 amino acids. Germline V lookup: CDR1 SQVTM, CDR2 ANQGSEA. The germline V and J ends were trimmed by 3 bases and 1 base, with 14 bases remaining between them. The DNA for the CDR3 is TGCAGCGTTGATTGGGCCGGGACGGGCACAGATACGCAGTATTTT. Protein sequence: CSVDWAGTGTDTQYF.

This clonotype appeared many times. In a library made to pick up alpha chains, this beta chain is a stray read with a size that means little. The V call is TRBV20-1, the J call TRBJ1-5, with D uncertain. The CDR3 covers 12 residues. In germline, CDR1 is DFQATT, CDR2 SNEGSKA (reference sequence). V lost 6 bases, J lost 1 base, and 7 bases lay in between. CDR3: CSAQQSNQPQHF. Written as DNA, the CDR3 is TGCAGTGCCCAACAGAGCAATCAGCCCCAGCATTTT.

This clonotype has at least ten counts. Little can be read into the size of this beta chain, an off-target read in a library designed for alpha chains. The gene calls are TRBV27 and TRBJ2-3; D not certain. V gave up 5 bases and J gave up 0 bases, with 12 bases separating them. In germline, CDR1 is MNHEY, CDR2 SMNVEV (reference sequence). This CDR3 is built from 15 residues. CDR3 sequence: CASSGSSWSTDTQYF. The CDR3 DNA is TGTGCCAGCAGTGGGTCCAGCTGGAGCACAGATACGCAGTATTTT.

There are a few counts of this clonotype. With the library built for alpha chains, this beta chain is off target and its frequency is not meaningful. The chain has TRBV24-1 and TRBJ2-1, with TRBD2 matching 8 bases. The germline gives CDR1 KGHDR, CDR2 SFDVKD. CDR3 length: 14 amino acids. The J segment lost 10 bases and the V segment lost 4 bases, leaving 8 bases of the junction unmatched. The CDR3 DNA follows: TGTGCCACCAGTGAGAGCGGGGGCCGGAGGGAGCAGTTCTTC. Translated, it gives CATSESGGRREQFF.

About this clonotype: Since it is a stray read in a library aimed at alpha chains, this beta chain has a size that is not meaningful. The V and J genes are TRBV20-1 and TRBJ1-4; D call uncertain. Germline CDR1 and CDR2: DFQATT and SNEGSKA (reference sequence). The V gene lost 3 bases and the J gene lost 11 bases, with 10 bases spanning the gap. The CDR3 sequence is 11 residues long. In nucleotides, the CDR3 is TGCAGTGCTAGTCATGACGGGAAACTGTTTTTT. Translated, it gives CSASHDGKLFF.

A few counts support this clonotype. This beta chain is a stray sequence in a library constructed for alpha chains; its clone size is not meaningful. This sequence joins TRBV25-1 and TRBJ2-2, with D uncertain. The CDR3 sequence is 12 residues long. Deletions cut 3 bases from V and 3 bases from J, with 2 bases between. In germline, CDR1 is MGHDK, CDR2 SYGVNS. The CDR3 DNA follows: TGTGCCAGCAGTGAGGACACCGGGGAGCTGTTTTTT. Its translation is CASSEDTGELFF.

This clonotype is labeled medium-sized (0.01 to 0.1%). This beta chain slipped into a library made for alpha chains as a stray read, so its size is not meaningful. The gene calls are TRBV7-2 and TRBJ2-5; 10 bases line up with TRBD2. With V trimmed by 10 bases and J by 5 bases, 13 bases remained unmatched. There are 15 residues in the CDR3. The germline gives CDR1 SGHTA, CDR2 FQGNSA. The CDR3 reads CATAWLAGARETQYF. CDR3 DNA sequence: TGTGCCACCGCTTGGCTAGCGGGAGCGCGGGAGACCCAGTACTTC.

This clonotype was found many times. This beta chain slipped into a library made for alpha chains as a stray read, so its size is not meaningful. The chain combines TRBV28 with TRBJ1-5; 11 positions agree with TRBD1. The germline CDR1 and CDR2 sequences are MDHEN and SYDVKM. V was pared by 6 bases and J by 3 bases, with 4 bases of the junction left unmatched. This CDR3 is built from 15 residues. CDR3 residues: CASRMGQGDNQPQHF. The DNA of the CDR3 is TGTGCCAGCAGGATGGGACAGGGGGACAATCAGCCCCAGCATTTT.

This clonotype was detected only a few times. This beta chain represents an off-target read in a library built for alpha chains; its size is of limited meaning. The V and J genes are TRBV7-2 and TRBJ2-1; the match to TRBD1 covers 7 bases. The CDR3 spans 11 residues. Germline trimming cut 5 bases from V and 11 bases from J; bases unmatched to any gene: 3. Looked up from germline, CDR1 is SGHTA and CDR2 is FQGNSA. DNA of the CDR3: TGTGCCAGCAGCCAGACAGGGAAGCAGTTCTTC. It is translated as CASSQTGKQFF.

Comments on this clonotype: This beta chain appears as a stray read in a library generated for alpha chains; its size is not informative. The J gene is TRBJ2-3, the V gene TRBV15; D unresolved. With 3 bases removed from V and 5 bases from J, the gap between germline ends came to 9 bases. The CDR3 has 13 amino acids. CDR1 and CDR2 from the germline V gene are LNHNV and YYDKDF (reference sequence). CDR3 in amino acids: CATSRTPGDTQYF. The CDR3 DNA reads as TGTGCCACCAGCAGGACCCCGGGAGATACGCAGTATTTT.

By proportion, this clonotype is medium-sized. Being off target in a library aimed at alpha chains, this beta chain has a size of little meaning. The chain combines TRBV7-8 with TRBJ2-7, with a tentative D call TRBD2 (6 bases). Germline CDR1 and CDR2: SGHVS and FQNEAQ. CDR3 length equals 16 residues. The ends were cut back, 5 bases at V and 2 bases at J, with 19 bases in the middle. DNA for the CDR3: TGTGCCAGCAGCCTCCCCCCATACGGGGGTCCCTACGAGCAGTACTTC. Residues: CASSLPPYGGPYEQYF.

To note about this clonotype: Within a library made for alpha chains, this beta chain is off target, and its count is uninformative. DNA of the CDR3: TGTGCCAGCAGTGAGGGAGAGGTGCAGTACTTC. It specifies CASSEGEVQYF. The chain couples TRBV12-3 or TRBV12-4 to TRBJ2-7; maybe TRBD2 (5 bases). Trimming removed 5 bases at V and 9 bases at J, with 11 bases between. The CDR3 sequence is 11 residues long.

This clonotype showed up many times. This beta chain was picked up by a library intended for alpha chains and is off target, so its count carries little meaning. The rearrangement links TRBV27 to TRBJ2-3, with D perhaps matching TRBD1 or TRBD2 (5 bases each). The CDR3 contains 14 residues. V was clipped by 4 bases and J by 3 bases, with 11 bases between them. CDR1 and CDR2 from the germline V gene are MNHEY and SMNVEV (reference sequence). The DNA of the CDR3 is TGTGCCAGCAGTTCGGGACCAGGGACAGATACGCAGTATTTT. It yields the protein CASSSGPGTDTQYF.

The table lists this clonotype with many counts. This beta chain slipped into a library made for alpha chains as a stray read, so its size is not meaningful. In DNA, the CDR3 is TGTGCCAGCAGTGAATGGGGGGAGAAACTGTTTTTT. This translates into CASSEWGEKLFF. The chain joins TRBV2 to TRBJ1-4, with TRBD1 as a possible D gene (5 bases). V was cut by 2 bases and J by 11 bases, with 9 bases left in between. The CDR3 is 12 amino acids. In germline, CDR1 is SNHLY, CDR2 FYNNEI.

This clonotype was found many times. This beta chain is a stray read from a library made for alpha chains; its abundance is not meaningful. The chain carries TRBV2 and TRBJ2-6; D may be TRBD2 (6 bases). Trimming pared 8 bases from V and 10 bases from J, leaving 6 bases between. Germline V lookup: CDR1 SNHLY, CDR2 FYNNEI. This CDR3 contains 10 residues. CDR3 residues: CASGGNVLTF. The CDR3 bases are TGTGCCAGCGGAGGGAACGTCCTGACTTTC.

This clonotype has more than one count but fewer than ten. The library was prepared for alpha chains; this beta chain is a stray read, so its frequency means little. J is TRBJ2-6 and V is TRBV2, with TRBD1 matching over 7 bases. Germline-derived CDR1 and CDR2 are SNHLY and FYNNEI. This CDR3 region has 16 residues. V shed 9 bases, J shed 1 base, and the junction held 9 bases outside the gene matches. CDR3 coding DNA: TGTGCCAGTTCCGGGACAGCCTTATCTGGGGCCAACGTCCTGACTTTC. It codes for CASSGTALSGANVLTF. Using reference TRBV2 and TRBJ2-6 for the parts outside the CDR3, the full variable domain is EPEVTQTPSHQVTQMGQEVILRCVPISNHLYFYWYRQILGQKVEFLVSFYNNEISEKSEIFDDQFSVERPDGSNFTLKIRSTKLEDSAMYFCASSGTALSGANVLTFGAGSRLTVL.

There are many counts of this clonotype. This beta chain is an off-target read within a library intended for alpha chains, so its frequency means little. The V gene is TRBV2, the J gene TRBJ1-1, with D unclear. CDR1 and CDR2 (germline): SNHLY, FYNNEI. CDR3 size: 12 residues. Trimming left V 9 bases short and J 6 bases short, with 14 bases between. CDR3 sequence reads: CARQSRAAEAFF. The CDR3 DNA reads TGTGCCAGACAGAGTAGAGCTGCTGAAGCTTTCTTT.

This clonotype was seen at least ten times. Since the library was made to target alpha chains, this beta chain is a stray read and its abundance is not meaningful. This chain connects TRBV20-1 to TRBJ2-3, with D unclear. Germline V gene data show CDR1 as DFQATT and CDR2 as SNEGSKA (reference sequence). The CDR3 totals 16 residues. V gave up 0 bases and J gave up 5 bases, with 18 bases separating them. The CDR3 loop reads CSARDPTRGRVDTQYF. DNA of the CDR3: TGCAGTGCTAGAGACCCCACCCGCGGACGGGTAGATACGCAGTATTTT.

This clonotype came up many times. As an off-target read in a library built for alpha chains, this beta chain has a frequency of little significance. The genes are TRBV20-1 and TRBJ2-5; D possibly corresponds to TRBD2 (6 bases). This CDR3 is built from 15 residues. Between the trimmed V and J ends, which lost 1 base and 5 bases, there was a span of 17 bases. The germline V gene encodes CDR1 DFQATT and CDR2 SNEGSKA (reference sequence). CDR3 bases: TGCAGTGCTAGAGCCGGGAGTGGGGCCCAGGAGACCCAGTACTTC. It translates to CSARAGSGAQETQYF.

The table lists this clonotype with many counts. This beta chain is an unintended read in a library built for alpha chains; its size means little. This chain joins TRBV20-1 and TRBJ2-5; no clear D. This CDR3 is 13 amino acids long. Between the trimmed V and J ends, which lost 4 bases and 5 bases, there was a span of 14 bases. The germline V gene has CDR1 DFQATT and CDR2 SNEGSKA (reference sequence). CDR3 DNA sequence: TGCAGTGCTATCTCAGGCCTTCGGGAGACCCAGTACTTC. Translation gives CSAISGLRETQYF.

This clonotype was observed at least ten times. Because the library targeted alpha chains, this beta chain is an off-target read whose size means little. The genes are TRBV21-1 and TRBJ2-2; the DNA was not compared with TRBD2, the D call given in the table. TRBV21-1 is marked as a pseudogene. This CDR3 region has 18 residues. CDR3 DNA sequence: TGTGCCAGCAGCAATGAGATAGCGGGAGGGTCGAACACCGGGGAGCTGTTTTTT. Translation: CASSNEIAGGSNTGELFF.